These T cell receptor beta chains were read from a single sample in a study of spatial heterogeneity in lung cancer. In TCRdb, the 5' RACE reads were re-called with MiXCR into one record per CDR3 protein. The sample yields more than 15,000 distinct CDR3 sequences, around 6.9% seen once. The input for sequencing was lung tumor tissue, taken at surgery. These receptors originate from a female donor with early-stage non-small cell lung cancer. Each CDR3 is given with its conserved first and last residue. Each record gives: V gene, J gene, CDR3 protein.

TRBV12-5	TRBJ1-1	CASGLSASGTEAFF
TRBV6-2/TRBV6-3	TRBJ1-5	CASSYYGTGRNQPQHF
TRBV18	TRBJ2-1	CASSPPLGQGNTYNEQFF
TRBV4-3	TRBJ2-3	CASSPWGPRGSGTDTQYF
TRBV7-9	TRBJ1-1	CASTRQGMVNTEAFF
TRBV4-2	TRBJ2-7	CASSQDGLYEQYF
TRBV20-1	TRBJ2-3	CSASGRGLADTQYF
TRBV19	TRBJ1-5	CASRPYLGGNQPQHF
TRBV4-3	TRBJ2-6	CASSHTISGANVLTF
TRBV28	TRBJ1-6	CASSTFRTAPSYNSPLHF
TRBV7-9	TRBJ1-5	CASSPGDRGSQPQHF
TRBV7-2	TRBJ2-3	CASSLGANTQYF
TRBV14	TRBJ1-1	CASSQDRTEAFF
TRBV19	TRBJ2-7	CASSPWGSYEQYF
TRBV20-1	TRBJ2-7	CSARDEKGAHEQYF
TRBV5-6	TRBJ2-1	CASSWTGDEQFF
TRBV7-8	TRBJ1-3	CASSAYRVPSGNTIYF
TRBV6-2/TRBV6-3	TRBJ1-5	CASRGLDRGNQPQHF
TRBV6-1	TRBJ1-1	CASRRGGQGWTEAFF
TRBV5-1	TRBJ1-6	CASSSGQLNSPLHF
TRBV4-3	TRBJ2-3	CASSQEDGGRGPDTQYF
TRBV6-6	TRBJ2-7	CASSSPQLGRYEQYF
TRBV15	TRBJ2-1	CATSRRTSGSVYNEQFF
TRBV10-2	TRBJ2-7	CASSEIAGMSSYEQYF
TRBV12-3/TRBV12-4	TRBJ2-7	CASRRQGDPYEQYF
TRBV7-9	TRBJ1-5	CASSPEGNQPQHF
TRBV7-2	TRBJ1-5	CASSFGAGYSNQPQHF
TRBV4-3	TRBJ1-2	CASSQEWSGNYGYTF
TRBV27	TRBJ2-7	CASTPDRGYEQYF
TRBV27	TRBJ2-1	CASSSIDSYEQFF
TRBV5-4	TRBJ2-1	CASSYPPGQKDNEQFF
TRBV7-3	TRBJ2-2	CASSARDRGLGSGELFF
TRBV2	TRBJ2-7	CASSENWGGQYF
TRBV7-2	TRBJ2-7	CASSPSGLNYEQYF
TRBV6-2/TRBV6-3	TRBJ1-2	CASSLQDYGYTF
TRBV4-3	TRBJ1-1	CASSHVDPGRRTEAFF
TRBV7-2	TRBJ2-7	CASSLFGTDIYEQYF
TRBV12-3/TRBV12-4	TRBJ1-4	CASSHTFDRSNEKLFF
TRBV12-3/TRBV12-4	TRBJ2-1	CASSPTPGTSGSPSYNEQFF
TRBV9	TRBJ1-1	CASRPPPGYTEAFF
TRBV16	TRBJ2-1	CASSQFPRGHNEQFF
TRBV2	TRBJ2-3	CASSAVRGNTDTQYF
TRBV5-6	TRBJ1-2	CASSRGQDGYTF
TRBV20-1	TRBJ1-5	CSARTGQGGNQPQHF